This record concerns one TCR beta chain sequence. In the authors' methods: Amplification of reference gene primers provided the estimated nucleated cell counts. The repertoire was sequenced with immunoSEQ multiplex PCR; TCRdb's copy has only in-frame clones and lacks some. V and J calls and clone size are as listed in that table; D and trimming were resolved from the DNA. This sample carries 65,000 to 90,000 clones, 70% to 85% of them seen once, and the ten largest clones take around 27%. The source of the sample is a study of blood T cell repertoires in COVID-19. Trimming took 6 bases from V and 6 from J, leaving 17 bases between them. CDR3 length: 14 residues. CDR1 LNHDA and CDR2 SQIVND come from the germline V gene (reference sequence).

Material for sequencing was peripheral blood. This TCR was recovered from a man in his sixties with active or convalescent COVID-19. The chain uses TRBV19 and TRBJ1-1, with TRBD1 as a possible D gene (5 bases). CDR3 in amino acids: CASRKAGTLPEAFF. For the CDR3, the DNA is TGTGCCAGTAGAAAAGCCGGGACTCTGCCTGAAGCTTTCTTT.